These T cell receptor beta chains were read from a single sample in a study of cytomegalovirus exposure and HLA in healthy donors. Libraries were prepared by immunoSEQ multiplex PCR; TCRdb keeps only in-frame clonotypes and omits some of them. The table shows approximately 120,000 clones, with around nine tenths occurring only once. The sample taken for sequencing was PBMCs. These receptors originate from a woman aged 18-30 years in good health and CMV-seronegative. CDR3s include the opening cysteine and the closing phenylalanine or tryptophan. The D gene is left open where the match is weak. The size of a clone is reported for some rows only, either as once, few or many, or as a class for expanded clones.

J: TRBJ1-2; size: -; D: -; V: TRBV9; length: 14; DNA: TGTGCCAGCAGCGGCAGGGGTGGGAACTATGGCTACACCTTC; CDR3: CASSGRGGNYGYTF
J: TRBJ1-3; size: -; D: -; V: TRBV27; length: 16; DNA: TGTGCCAGCAGCCCACTCTTATTTAACTCTGGAAACACCATATATTTT; CDR3: CASSPLLFNSGNTIYF
J: TRBJ2-1; size: -; D: TRBD2; V: TRBV30; length: 17; DNA: TGTGCCTGGAGTCTTAGGCTGGCGGGAGGGGGTCGGGATGAGCAGTTCTTC; CDR3: CAWSLRLAGGGRDEQFF
J: TRBJ1-2; size: -; D: -; V: TRBV9; length: 15; DNA: TGTGCCAGCAGCGTAGGGTCGTGGCAGGATCATGGCTACACCTTC; CDR3: CASSVGSWQDHGYTF
J: TRBJ1-2; size: once; D: -; V: TRBV19; length: 15; DNA: TGTGCCAGTAGTATAGGAGCAGGGGATAAGAATGGCTACACCTTC; CDR3: CASSIGAGDKNGYTF
J: TRBJ1-1; size: -; D: -; V: TRBV10-2; length: 11; DNA: TGCGCCAGCTTACTGGGAGCTGAAGCTTTCTTT; CDR3: CASLLGAEAFF
J: TRBJ2-7; size: few; D: TRBD2; V: TRBV7-2; length: 17; DNA: TGTGCCAGCAGCCGGCCGACTAGCGGGGATTTCTCCTACGAGCAGTACTTC; CDR3: CASSRPTSGDFSYEQYF
J: TRBJ1-3; size: -; D: -; V: TRBV11-2; length: 13; DNA: TGTGCCAGCACCTACCCCTCTGGAAACACCATATATTTT; CDR3: CASTYPSGNTIYF
J: TRBJ2-1; size: -; D: TRBD2; V: TRBV29-1; length: 15; DNA: TGCAGCGGTAGCGGGACTCCGAGCTCCTACAATGAGCAGTTCTTC; CDR3: CSGSGTPSSYNEQFF
J: TRBJ2-3; size: -; D: -; V: TRBV6-5; length: 15; DNA: TGTGCCACCGCCGGGACATATACTAGCACAGATACGCAGTATTTT; CDR3: CATAGTYTSTDTQYF
J: TRBJ2-2; size: once; D: -; V: TRBV20-1; length: 11; DNA: TGCAGTGTCAGAGGTTTCGGGGAGCTGTTTTTT; CDR3: CSVRGFGELFF
J: TRBJ2-2; size: -; D: TRBD1; V: TRBV5-4; length: 16; DNA: TGTGCCAGCAGCTTGGGGGACAGGGGCCCGACCGGGGAGCTGTTTTTT; CDR3: CASSLGDRGPTGELFF
J: TRBJ1-5; size: -; D: TRBD1; V: TRBV27; length: 13; DNA: TGTGCCAGCAGTGGGACAGGGTATCAGCCCCAGCATTTT; CDR3: CASSGTGYQPQHF
J: TRBJ1-2; size: -; D: -; V: TRBV5-4; length: 15; DNA: TGTGCCAGCAGCCCCGGTAGGTGGGCTGGCTATGGCTACACCTTC; CDR3: CASSPGRWAGYGYTF
J: TRBJ2-2; size: -; D: -; V: TRBV7-6; length: 16; DNA: TGTGCCAGCAGCTTAGCGGGGGGGACACACACCGGGGAGCTGTTTTTT; CDR3: CASSLAGGTHTGELFF
J: TRBJ2-6; size: once; D: -; V: TRBV5-6; length: 17; DNA: TGTGCCAGCAGCCTCGGGACACCCTACTCTGGGGCCAACGTCCTGACTTTC; CDR3: CASSLGTPYSGANVLTF
J: TRBJ2-7; size: -; D: -; V: TRBV7-2; length: 14; DNA: TGTGCCAGCAGCTTAGAGCCACCTCTCTACGAGCAGTACTTC; CDR3: CASSLEPPLYEQYF
J: TRBJ2-1; size: -; D: TRBD2; V: TRBV5-1; length: 16; DNA: TGCGCCAGCAGCCAGGACGGTAGGGGAGGGCCTTATGAGCAGTTCTTC; CDR3: CASSQDGRGGPYEQFF
J: TRBJ2-3; size: -; D: -; V: TRBV19; length: 15; DNA: TGTGCCAGTAGTATAAGCGGTTATCCCACAGATACGCAGTATTTT; CDR3: CASSISGYPTDTQYF
J: TRBJ2-1; size: once; D: TRBD2; V: TRBV7-3; length: 15; DNA: TGTGCCAGCAGCCAGGGACTAGCGGGTCTATTCCCGCAGTTCTTC; CDR3: CASSQGLAGLFPQFF
J: TRBJ1-2; size: -; D: -; V: TRBV7-8; length: 16; DNA: TGTGCCAGCAGCCCTCGCACGGAGATTAGCCGTTATGGCTACACCTTC; CDR3: CASSPRTEISRYGYTF
J: TRBJ2-1; size: -; D: -; V: TRBV11-2; length: 14; DNA: TGTGCCAGCAGCTCACTCCCCTACTCGAATGAGCAGTTCTTC; CDR3: CASSSLPYSNEQFF
J: TRBJ2-2; size: -; D: TRBD1; V: TRBV2; length: 13; DNA: TGTGCCAGGGGACAGGGGAAAGCCGGGGAGCTGTTTTTT; CDR3: CARGQGKAGELFF
J: TRBJ2-7; size: once; D: TRBD1; V: TRBV2; length: 16; DNA: TGTGCCAGCAGTGAAGCGACCTGGGACAGGGGGGACGAGCAGTACTTC; CDR3: CASSEATWDRGDEQYF
J: TRBJ2-1; size: -; D: TRBD1; V: TRBV28; length: 16; DNA: TGTGCCAGCAGTTTACTTGGGGGACAGTGGGACAATGAGCAGTTCTTC; CDR3: CASSLLGGQWDNEQFF
J: TRBJ1-2; size: -; D: TRBD1; V: TRBV9; length: 15; DNA: TGTGCCAGCAGCGTAGATCAGGGGGCGAACTATGGCTACACCTTC; CDR3: CASSVDQGANYGYTF
J: TRBJ2-7; size: -; D: TRBD2; V: TRBV4-1; length: 14; DNA: TGCGCCAGCAGCCCTAGCGGGAGTGCCTACGAGCAGTACTTC; CDR3: CASSPSGSAYEQYF
J: TRBJ2-3; size: -; D: -; V: TRBV29-1; length: 14; DNA: TGCAGCGTTGAGGGAGGCAGGGACACAGATACGCAGTATTTT; CDR3: CSVEGGRDTDTQYF
J: TRBJ1-4; size: -; D: TRBD1; V: TRBV2; length: 14; DNA: TGTGCCAGCAGAAGGGACAGGCCGAATGAAAAACTGTTTTTT; CDR3: CASRRDRPNEKLFF
J: TRBJ1-6; size: -; D: -; V: TRBV9; length: 16; DNA: TGTGCCAGCAGCGCACAGGGTAGGATAACCGCGTCACCCCTCCACTTT; CDR3: CASSAQGRITASPLHF
J: TRBJ1-1; size: -; D: -; V: TRBV28; length: 14; DNA: TGTGCCAGCAGCAACAGAGAATCAAACACTGAAGCTTTCTTT; CDR3: CASSNRESNTEAFF
J: TRBJ2-7; size: -; D: TRBD2; V: TRBV28; length: 20; DNA: TGTGCCAGCAGTTTAGCCCGACCTCACGTGGCGGGAGGGCTATTCTACGAGCAGTACTTC; CDR3: CASSLARPHVAGGLFYEQYF
J: TRBJ1-2; size: -; D: -; V: TRBV19; length: 14; DNA: TGTGCCAGTAGTGCCGCACAGGTTAACTATGGCTACACCTTC; CDR3: CASSAAQVNYGYTF
J: TRBJ2-7; size: -; D: TRBD2; V: TRBV29-1; length: 11; DNA: TGCAGCGTACGCTCGGGGGGGGAGCAGTACTTC; CDR3: CSVRSGGEQYF
J: TRBJ2-7; size: -; D: -; V: TRBV5-1; length: 15; DNA: TGCGCCAGCAGCTCCCCGGGAGCCCTGGTGGACGAGCAGTACTTC; CDR3: CASSSPGALVDEQYF
J: TRBJ1-2; size: -; D: TRBD1; V: TRBV18; length: 17; DNA: TGTGCCAGCTCACCGGGGACAGGTCGTCGGGCTAACTATGGCTACACCTTC; CDR3: CASSPGTGRRANYGYTF
J: TRBJ2-2; size: -; D: -; V: TRBV27; length: 12; DNA: TGTGCCAGCGGACAGCTGGCCGGGGAGCTGTTTTTT; CDR3: CASGQLAGELFF
J: TRBJ2-1; size: -; D: TRBD1; V: TRBV27; length: 14; DNA: TGTGCCAGCACCCCGGACAGGGGATCCGATGAGCAGTTCTTC; CDR3: CASTPDRGSDEQFF
J: TRBJ2-1; size: -; D: TRBD1; V: TRBV2; length: 15; DNA: TGTGCCAGCAGCGCAGACAGGGGGGTCTACAATGAGCAGTTCTTC; CDR3: CASSADRGVYNEQFF
J: TRBJ2-7; size: -; D: -; V: TRBV7-9; length: 12; DNA: TGTGCCAGCAGCTTAGGCAGCTACGAGCAGTACTTC; CDR3: CASSLGSYEQYF
J: TRBJ1-5; size: -; D: -; V: TRBV11-2; length: 16; DNA: TGTGCCAGCAGCTTAGAAGGAGGGGACAGCAATCAGCCCCAGCATTTT; CDR3: CASSLEGGDSNQPQHF
J: TRBJ2-6; size: -; D: TRBD1; V: TRBV2; length: 14; DNA: TGTGCCAGCGGAGACAGGGCTGGGGCCAACGTCCTGACTTTC; CDR3: CASGDRAGANVLTF
J: TRBJ2-2; size: -; D: -; V: TRBV9; length: 14; DNA: TGTGCCAGCAGCGTAAGAGAGAACACCGGGGAGCTGTTTTTT; CDR3: CASSVRENTGELFF
J: TRBJ2-7; size: -; D: TRBD2; V: TRBV28; length: 15; DNA: TGTGCCAGCAGTTTACTGCGGGAGGGCCACCACGAGCAGTACTTC; CDR3: CASSLLREGHHEQYF
J: TRBJ1-2; size: -; D: -; V: TRBV10-1; length: 16; DNA: TGCGCCATCATCCGGGGTAGTTTGACGTACTGGGATGGCTACACCTTC; CDR3: CAIIRGSLTYWDGYTF
J: TRBJ1-2; size: -; D: -; V: TRBV7-9; length: 15; DNA: TGTGCCAGCAGCTTAGCGGATTACAGCAGCTATGGCTACACCTTC; CDR3: CASSLADYSSYGYTF
J: TRBJ2-5; size: -; D: TRBD1; V: TRBV6-1; length: 15; DNA: TGTGCCAGCAGTTGGACAGGGGGACAGGCGGGGACCCAGTACTTC; CDR3: CASSWTGGQAGTQYF